The source of this T cell receptor (beta chain) is a study of CXCR3-negative and CXCR3-positive naive CD8 T cells (dated 2019 in TCRdb). For the wider study: In total, some 130 million TRB reads were obtained, corresponding to roughly 1.5 +/- 0.3 million reads per library. The diversity and physicochemical repertoire analyses included more than ten donors pooled from two independent experiments. The TRBV-TRBJ cluster analysis covered naive subsets from five or six donors and memory cells from 3 donors.

CDR1 and CDR2 are read off the germline V gene (reference sequence) as PRHDT and FYEKMQ. The CDR3 numbers 15 residues from cysteine through phenylalanine. No DNA accompanies this entry. In the case of this clonotype: Its binding antigen is unknown.

Overall study results and their limits: Both naive subsets had comparably high repertoire diversity, while memory CD8+ T cells had much lower repertoire diversity. Freshly isolated PBMCs were used for most assays because CXCR3 expression partially decreased after cryopreservation. Because surface CD5, which is linked to self-reactivity in mice, was comparable between the naive subsets, TCR interaction strength was also inferred from the physicochemical properties of TRB CDR3s. Within the same donor, TRBV-TRBJ usage looked similar between naive CXCR3-negative and CXCR3-positive cells, but memory cells had distinct patterns. Compared with CXCR3-negative naive cells, CXCR3-positive naive cells had TRB CDR3s with higher hydrophobicity (lower Kidera factor 4), lower energy, and higher strength and volume indices.

Instrument on record: NextSeq 550. The Human TCR Profiling Kit (MiLaboratory) was used to make UMI-labeled 5' RACE TRB cDNA libraries. The full amount of extracted RNA was used for cDNA synthesis, and the full amount of resulting cDNA was used for PCR amplification. Libraries were prepared in parallel with an identical number of PCR cycles. The study's own analysis went as follows. With a minimum of two reads required per UMI, MIGEC and MiXCR pulled out about 50,000 +/- 10,000 unique UMI-labeled TRB cDNA molecules from each library. On average, roughly 40,000 +/- 10,000 functional in-frame TRB CDR3 nucleotide clonotypes lacking stop codons were found per library. After downsampling to 5000 UMI-labeled TRB molecules per sample, diversity metrics such as normalized Shannon-Wiener and Chao1 were calculated in VDJtools. VDJtools computed clonotype-size-weighted physicochemical properties of the central five CDR3 residues: interaction energy, strength, volume and Kidera factor 4. TCRdb reprocessed the sequencing reads and holds a single record per CDR3 protein sequence, with no DNA. These V and J calls rely on TCRdb rather than the paper's analysis. The sample's own table lists over 95,000 distinct CDR3 sequences. The ten largest clones take up about 0.35% of the sample.

For each CD8+ T cell subset, flow sorting was done in triplicate, and about 300,000 cells per subset went directly into RLT lysis buffer. To exclude memory contaminants, naive CD8+ T cells were stringently defined as CD45RO-CCR7+CD27+CD95-. Standard density gradient centrifugation was used to isolate peripheral blood mononuclear cells from buffy coats. Naive CXCR3-negative and CXCR3-positive CD8+ T cells were flow-sorted on a FACSAria III. Total RNA was extracted from sorted cells with an RNeasy Mini Kit. The origin of this receptor is a human donor in good health. Some clones in this sample may be carry-over from other donors' samples. In this chain, TRBV13 is recombined with TRBJ1-6; TCRdb's assignment of TRBD1 cannot be checked, as there is no DNA. Sequenced: naive CXCR3+ CD8+ T cells from blood. Read against the paper, the sample's cell subset or site label means: CD45RO-CCR7+CD27+CD95- naive CD8+ T cells expressing CXCR3 (TNR3+). The CDR3 region has the sequence CASSADRGRGSPLHF.